The sequence of this T cell receptor beta chain was determined in a study of Graves' ophthalmopathy and Graves' hyperthyroidism. Study-level points and caveats: Blood repertoires reportedly contained most expanded thyroid clonotypes above 0.001 frequency.

This clonotype was counted at least ten times. Its antigen remains unknown. This CDR3 region has 13 residues. V shed 5 bases and J shed 6 bases, with 13 bases lying between them. Germline V gene sequence: CDR1 LNHDA, CDR2 SQIVND (reference sequence). Those donors who had ophthalmopathy presented with moderate-to-severe activity, a CAS of ≥3, a NOSPECS of ≥4 and a duration under 3 months. The diagnostic workup employed clinical symptoms, serum thyroxine, TRAb, thyroid ultrasound and orbital computed tomography. 8.5 to 10 ml of fresh blood yielded the PBMCs by density gradient. Amplification from RNA transcripts yielded the TCR beta CDR3 regions. HTBI primers were employed in first-round RT-PCR, then a second-round multiplex PCR followed. MiXCR, applied by TCRdb to the multiplex PCR reads, yields one record per CDR3 protein. The sample contains approximately 210,000 distinct CDR3 sequences, approximately 28% of which appear only once.

This TCR derives from a man between 50 and 59 years old with Graves' ophthalmopathy. The chain combines TRBV19 with TRBJ1-1, with D possibly TRBD1 on 5 matching bases. Sequenced input: peripheral blood. Here the CDR3 DNA reads TGTGCCAGTAGTGTTGGGGGAACGCCTGAAGCTTTCTTT. It translates to CASSVGGTPEAFF.